Listed here is a single T cell receptor beta chain. These data originate in a study of blood T cell repertoires in COVID-19. Overall study: The United States, Italy and Spain were the sources of the acute and convalescent COVID-19 samples. T cells, B-cell-depleted T cells, or PBMCs supplied cDNA or gDNA.

Trimming at V came to 4 bases and at J to 1 base, leaving 3 bases not matched to a gene. CDR3 size: 14 residues. From germline, CDR1 is SGHTA and CDR2 FQGTGA. In the study's own analysis: Reference gene primer amplification in the assay estimated nucleated cell counts. Produced via immunoSEQ multiplex PCR; TCRdb's table is partial and in-frame only. Clone size and the V and J calls come from that table; the DNA yielded D and trimming. The sample has around 300,000 clones; approximately 85% are singletons. The receptor comes from a woman aged 70-85 years with acute or convalescent COVID-19. Material for sequencing was peripheral blood. This sequence joins TRBV7-3 and TRBJ1-1, with 7 bases matching TRBD1. In DNA form, the CDR3 reads TGTGCCAGCAGCTCACAGGGGCCGAACACTGAAGCTTTCTTT. This sequence encodes CASSSQGPNTEAFF.